Listed below are T cell receptor beta chains from one sample, sequenced in a study of early T cells in non-severe SARS-CoV-2 infection. TCRdb ran MiXCR on the 5' RACE reads and lists one entry per CDR3 protein. Of 85,000 to 100,000 distinct CDR3 sequences in the sample, more than 9.5% were seen once. Input material: whole blood. These TCRs come from an adult who was a healthcare worker with PCR-confirmed SARS-CoV-2 infection or an uninfected control (not recorded which). CDR3s include the opening cysteine and the closing phenylalanine or tryptophan.

v_call	j_call	cdr3_aa
TRBV28	TRBJ2-3	CASRGASTDTQYF
TRBV27	TRBJ1-1	CASSKGQGISEAFF
TRBV2	TRBJ2-7	CASTTYSYEQYF
TRBV2	TRBJ1-1	CASSVRRDSQTEAFF
TRBV3-1	TRBJ2-1	CASSQLPGLASLRNEQFF
TRBV11-2	TRBJ2-2	CASSRQQGANTGELFF
TRBV5-6	TRBJ1-1	CASSLAGRGGNEAFF
TRBV24-1	TRBJ2-4	CATSDRGPKNIQYF
TRBV28	TRBJ2-1	CASSLVLFEQFF
TRBV12-3/TRBV12-4	TRBJ2-1	CASSFTGLQFF
TRBV4-2	TRBJ1-2	CASSQEGAKVNGYTF
TRBV3-1	TRBJ2-7	CASSPITRGPSYEQYF
TRBV11-2	TRBJ1-2	CASSLPGFYGYTF
TRBV7-7	TRBJ2-1	CASSFSLADNEQFF
TRBV6-5	TRBJ2-1	CATSSEGKGNEQFF
TRBV28	TRBJ2-2	CASSGSIPAGELFF
TRBV29-1	TRBJ2-3	CSVAQGHHADTQYF
TRBV11-2	TRBJ2-3	CASSPRASSGGRTDTQYF
TRBV29-1	TRBJ1-1	CSVEAMKGPGTEAFF
TRBV29-1	TRBJ2-7	CSVASGGYEQYF
TRBV3-1	TRBJ1-2	CASSVSSGPRTF
TRBV10-3	TRBJ2-4	CAISDGGIAKNIQYF
TRBV19	TRBJ2-1	CASSIRDTDDEQFF
TRBV7-3	TRBJ2-2	CASSQTSSRNTGELFF
TRBV6-6	TRBJ2-1	CASSPQAYNEQFF
TRBV2	TRBJ1-2	CASSGGTYTF
TRBV7-2	TRBJ2-5	CASSPQTRAPQETQYF
TRBV7-9	TRBJ2-3	CASSLSSDTQYF
TRBV20-1	TRBJ2-1	CSAERGGLSSYNEQFF
TRBV12-3/TRBV12-4	TRBJ2-3	CASSFRDSHTQYF
TRBV5-4	TRBJ1-4	CASSRTGAKDEKLFF
TRBV7-9	TRBJ2-7	CASSLGGTGLTYEQYF
TRBV6-1	TRBJ2-7	CASNPGEAYEQYF
TRBV4-1	TRBJ2-1	CASSHGGASLWGEQFF
TRBV29-1	TRBJ1-2	CSVAGGVPYGYTF